These 8 T cell receptor beta chains originate from one sample sequenced in a study of CXCR3-negative and CXCR3-positive naive CD8 T cells. Libraries of TRB cDNA were made by 5' RACE and carried UMIs. TCRdb reworked the 5' RACE reads into one entry per CDR3 protein, no DNA. Its listing shows about 62,000 distinct CDR3 sequences. The sample consisted of naive CXCR3- CD8+ T cells from blood. Regarding subset: CD45RO-CCR7+CD27+CD95- naive CD8+ T cells lacking CXCR3 (TNR3-). The origin of the receptors is a human donor in good health. Some clones in this sample may be carry-over from other donors' samples.

This chain joins TRBV7-9 and TRBJ2-7; TCRdb designates TRBD1, a call that cannot be tested without DNA. Germline CDR1 is SEHNR and CDR2 is FQNEAQ (reference sequence). This CDR3 is 14 amino acids long. CDR3 amino acids: CASSFPPDSYEQYF.

The CDR3: CASSQDRGANTEAFF. The chain employs TRBV4-3 and TRBJ1-1; TCRdb selects TRBD1, and the lack of DNA leaves this call unchecked. CDR3 length: 15 residues. Germline CDR1 LGHNA, CDR2 YSLEER.

The V call is TRBV4-3, the J call TRBJ1-4; TCRdb reports TRBD1, a call that lacks DNA to check it against. The length of the CDR3 is 17 residues. The germline CDR1 and CDR2 sequences are LGHNA and YSLEER. The CDR3 loop is CASSQEVLGTGYEKLFF.

The chain is built from TRBV7-2 and TRBJ2-7; the TCRdb call, TRBD1, lacks DNA for checking. The germline V gene has CDR1 SGHTA and CDR2 FQGNSA. The CDR3 contains 14 residues. The CDR3 loop reads CASSFTGSGYEQYF.

The genes are TRBV7-9 and TRBJ1-2; no DNA is available, so the TRBD1 call from TCRdb remains unchecked. Germline CDR1 reads SEHNR; CDR2 reads FQNEAQ (reference sequence). The CDR3 has 17 amino acids. CDR3 loop: CASSPPGQGARNYGYTF.

The chain links TRBV9 to TRBJ1-3; no DNA is available, so the TRBD1 call from TCRdb remains unchecked. CDR1 and CDR2 (germline): SGDLS, YYNGEE. The CDR3 is 12 residues long. The CDR3 here is CASSVDEGTIYF.

The chain joins TRBV12-3 or TRBV12-4 to TRBJ2-2; absent DNA, TCRdb's TRBD1 call cannot be checked. This CDR3 is 13 amino acids long. CDR3 region: CASSLRVTGELFF.

The V call is TRBV29-1, the J call TRBJ2-7; checking the TCRdb D call of TRBD2 is not possible without DNA. Germline CDR1 is SQVTM and CDR2 is ANQGSEA. The CDR3 is 13 amino acids. The CDR3 loop is CSAGLAVAYEQYF.